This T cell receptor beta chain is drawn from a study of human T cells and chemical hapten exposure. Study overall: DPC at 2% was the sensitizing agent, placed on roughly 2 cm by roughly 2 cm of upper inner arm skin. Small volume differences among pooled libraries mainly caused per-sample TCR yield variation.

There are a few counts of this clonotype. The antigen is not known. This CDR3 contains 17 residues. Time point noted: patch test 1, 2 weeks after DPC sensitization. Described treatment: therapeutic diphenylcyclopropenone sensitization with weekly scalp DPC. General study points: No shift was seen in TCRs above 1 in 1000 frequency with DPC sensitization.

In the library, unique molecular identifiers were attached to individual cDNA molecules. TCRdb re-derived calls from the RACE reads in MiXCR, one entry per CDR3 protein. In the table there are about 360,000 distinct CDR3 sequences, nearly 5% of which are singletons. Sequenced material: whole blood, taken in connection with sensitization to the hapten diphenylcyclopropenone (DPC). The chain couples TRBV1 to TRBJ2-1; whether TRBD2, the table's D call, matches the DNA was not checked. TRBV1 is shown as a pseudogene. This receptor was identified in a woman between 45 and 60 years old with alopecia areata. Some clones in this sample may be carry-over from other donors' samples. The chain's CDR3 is CTSSQVGLTSSYNEQFF. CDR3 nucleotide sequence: TGCACCAGCAGCCAAGTCGGACTAACGAGCTCCTACAATGAGCAGTTCTTC.